This T cell receptor (beta chain) was captured in a study of cytomegalovirus exposure and HLA in healthy donors. Study observations and caveats: Some public TCRs appeared in many individuals, while most sequences were rare. Per published reports, the classifier diagnosed cytomegalovirus status with high specificity and sensitivity. Researchers counted some 150 TCR beta chains as cytomegalovirus-associated.

V gave up 2 bases and J gave up 0 bases, with 4 bases separating them. From germline, CDR1 is MNHEY and CDR2 SVGAGI. There are 13 residues in the CDR3. As regards this clone: What it recognizes is unknown.

Repertoires were generated with immunoSEQ multiplex PCR, while TCRdb's copy carries only in-frame clones and drops some. Found here are around 120,000 clones, about 85% of them singletons; the top ten hold about 4%. Among the roughly 120 subjects of the validation cohort, separate from the approximately 660-subject first cohort, were the donors. The TCR sequence derives from a man between 18 and 29 years old in good health and CMV-seropositive. Source material: PBMCs. The rearrangement links TRBV6-5 to TRBJ1-1; D remains ambiguous. The CDR3 protein is CASSYEVNTEAFF. Here the CDR3 DNA reads TGTGCCAGCAGTTACGAGGTGAACACTGAAGCTTTCTTT.